A selection of T cell receptor beta chains follows, all from one sample in a study of T cell repertoires in aging, cancer and after chemotherapy. TCRdb reprocessed the multiplex PCR reads via MiXCR and lists one record per CDR3 protein. The sample has some 11,000 distinct CDR3 sequences, 30% to 35% seen once. What was sequenced was blood. These receptor sequences come from a human donor in good health. The donor label of this sample is uncertain. Each CDR3 is given with its conserved first and last residue. D genes are given only for firm matches. Clone size is shown for a subset of rows, as once, few, many or a class of expanded clone.

length,D,V,size,J,DNA,CDR3
16,TRBD2,TRBV19,medium-sized,TRBJ2-2,TGTGCCAGTAGGGGACTAGCGGGGTCGGGAACCGGGGAGCTGTTTTTT,CASRGLAGSGTGELFF
9,NA,TRBV5-8,few,TRBJ2-7,TGTGCCAGCCCCGGCGAGCAGTACTTC,CASPGEQYF
15,TRBD1,TRBV5-6,NA,TRBJ2-1,TGCGCCAGCAGCGGCGGGACAGGAACCCTGGGGGAGCAGTTCTTC,CASSGGTGTLGEQFF
17,TRBD1,TRBV12-3/TRBV12-4,NA,TRBJ2-1,TGTGCCAGCAGCCCTCAGGGTCGGGGCACAGGGGGGAATGAGCAGTTCTTC,CASSPQGRGTGGNEQFF
16,TRBD2,TRBV6-5,few,TRBJ2-7,TGTGCCAGCAGGCTAGCGGGGGGCCCTCCTATCTACGAGCAGTACTTC,CASRLAGGPPIYEQYF
15,TRBD2,TRBV27,NA,TRBJ2-1,TGTGCCAGCAGCCGTGGACTAGAGTTTTACAATGAGCAGTTCTTC,CASSRGLEFYNEQFF
16,NA,TRBV5-4,few,TRBJ2-2,TGTGCCAGCAGCGCGAGGATGGGGGGCGACACCGGGGAGCTGTTTTTT,CASSARMGGDTGELFF
13,TRBD1,TRBV7-9,NA,TRBJ1-2,TGTGCCAGCAGCTTAATCGGGACAGCGGCTGTCACCTTC,CASSLIGTAAVTF
12,NA,TRBV19,medium-sized,TRBJ1-6,TGTGCCAGTAGTATAGTCGACTCACCCCTCCACTTT,CASSIVDSPLHF
17,NA,TRBV18,few,TRBJ2-2,TGTGCCAGCTCACCACAAGAGACAACCGGGGCCACCGGGGAGCTGTTTTTT,CASSPQETTGATGELFF
16,NA,TRBV21-1,NA,TRBJ2-2,TGTGCCAGCCGGGGGACTAGCGGAGCGAACACCGGGGAGCTGTTTTTT,CASRGTSGANTGELFF
13,TRBD1,TRBV6-2/TRBV6-3,few,TRBJ1-2,TGTGCCAGCAGGGGGACAGCAAGTTATGGCTACACCTTC,CASRGTASYGYTF
13,NA,TRBV19,medium-sized,TRBJ2-1,TGTGCCAGTAGGGCAGGGACCTACAATGAGCAGTTCTTC,CASRAGTYNEQFF
16,TRBD2,TRBV18,medium-sized,TRBJ2-5,TGTGCCAGCTCACCTTTGGCGGGGGGCGCCGGGGAGACCCAGTACTTC,CASSPLAGGAGETQYF
13,NA,TRBV5-1,once,TRBJ2-3,TGCGCCAGCAGCTGGGACAGCACAGATACGCAGTATTTT,CASSWDSTDTQYF
15,TRBD1,TRBV6-1,NA,TRBJ1-4,TGTGCCAGCAGTGAAGCTACAGGGGGTAATGAAAAACTGTTTTTT,CASSEATGGNEKLFF
11,NA,TRBV18,NA,TRBJ1-4,TGTGCCAGCTCCGACGGGGAAAAACTGTTTTTT,CASSDGEKLFF
15,TRBD1,TRBV6-6,few,TRBJ1-3,TGTGCCAGCAGTTCGGGACAGCCCTCTGGAAACACCATATATTTT,CASSSGQPSGNTIYF
15,NA,TRBV18,NA,TRBJ2-5,TGTGCCAGCTCACCCCAGTCCCGGAGCCAAGAGACCCAGTACTTC,CASSPQSRSQETQYF
16,NA,TRBV30,few,TRBJ1-3,TGTGCCTGGAGTTTTCTCAATACAGGGACGGGAGACACCATATATTTT,CAWSFLNTGTGDTIYF
14,TRBD1,TRBV27,medium-sized,TRBJ2-3,TGTGCCAGTACGGACAGGGAGAGGACAGATACGCAGTATTTT,CASTDRERTDTQYF
12,NA,TRBV20-1,few,TRBJ2-7,TGCAGTGCTAGAGACAGGGAATACGAGCAGTACTTC,CSARDREYEQYF
15,NA,TRBV19,NA,TRBJ1-1,TGTGCCAGTAGTTTATCCGGACGGAGTGGCACTGAAGCTTTCTTT,CASSLSGRSGTEAFF
17,TRBD2,TRBV6-1,medium-sized,TRBJ2-3,TGTGCCAGCAGTTGGGGACTAGCGGGAGCTAGCACAGATACGCAGTATTTT,CASSWGLAGASTDTQYF
15,TRBD2,TRBV5-6,NA,TRBJ2-1,TGTGCCAGCAGCTGGGGGGGAGCCTGGGGTAATGAGCAGTTCTTC,CASSWGGAWGNEQFF
13,TRBD1,TRBV19,medium-sized,TRBJ2-7,TGTGCCAGTAGCCCCCTAACAGGGGTTGAGCAGTACTTC,CASSPLTGVEQYF
16,TRBD1,TRBV7-9,NA,TRBJ2-2,TGTGCCAGCAGCGCCCGGGGACAGGCGAACACCGGGGAGCTGTTTTTT,CASSARGQANTGELFF
15,NA,TRBV25-1,NA,TRBJ2-3,TGTGCCAGCAGTGGGGTTGGGGCGTGGACAGATACGCAGTATTTT,CASSGVGAWTDTQYF
17,TRBD1,TRBV19,few,TRBJ2-3,TGTGCCAGCCAGTATTCCCGGGACAGGGGCCCCCGAGATACGCAGTATTTT,CASQYSRDRGPRDTQYF